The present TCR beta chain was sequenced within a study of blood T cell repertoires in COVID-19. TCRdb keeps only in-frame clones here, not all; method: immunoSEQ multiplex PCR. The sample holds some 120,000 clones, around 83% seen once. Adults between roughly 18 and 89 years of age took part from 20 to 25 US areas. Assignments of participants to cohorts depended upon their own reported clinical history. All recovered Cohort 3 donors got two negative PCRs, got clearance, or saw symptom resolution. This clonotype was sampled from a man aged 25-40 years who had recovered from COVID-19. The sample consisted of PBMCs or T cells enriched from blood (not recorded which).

Here the CDR3 DNA reads TGTGCTAGTGGTTCTGGACTAGCAAAAACAGATACGCAGTATTTT. It yields the protein CASGSGLAKTDTQYF. This rearrangement joins TRBV12-5 to TRBJ2-3; 8 bases align to TRBD2. The J segment lost 3 bases and the V segment lost 4 bases, leaving 6 bases of the junction unmatched. Germline V gives CDR1 LGHNT, CDR2 FRNRAP. The CDR3 covers 15 residues.